Listed below are T cell receptor beta chains from one sample, sequenced in a study of response to subunit inactivated influenza vaccine. TCRdb reprocessed the RT-PCR reads with MiXCR, giving one entry per CDR3 protein. Of about 700,000 distinct CDR3 sequences in the sample, 12% to 15% were seen once. Here the sequenced sample was PBMCs from blood, taken roughly 2 weeks before vaccination. Source of these receptors: a man aged 45-60 years who received an inactivated influenza vaccine. Both conserved end residues are part of each CDR3. The D gene is left open where the match is weak. Rows may omit the clone size; those that give it use once, few, many or a size class.

cdr3_nt	cdr3_aa	v_call	d_call	clone_size	j_call
TGTGCCAGCAGTTGGGGGGAAACCAAAAACATTCAGTACTTC	CASSWGETKNIQYF	TRBV6-2/TRBV6-3	NA	NA	TRBJ2-4
TGTGCCAGCAGTTGGGCCACCCCCGGGGAGCTGTTTTTT	CASSWATPGELFF	TRBV6-6	NA	NA	TRBJ2-2
TGTGCCAGCAGCTTTCTTAGCACTGAGCAGTTCTTC	CASSFLSTEQFF	TRBV7-2	NA	few	TRBJ2-1
TGTGCCAGCAGTTACGGGTGGGGGTACACAGATACGCAGTATTTT	CASSYGWGYTDTQYF	TRBV6-2/TRBV6-3	NA	NA	TRBJ2-3
TGTGCCAGCAGCCCCGTAACCCTCACCTCTGGAAACACCATATATTTT	CASSPVTLTSGNTIYF	TRBV6-2/TRBV6-3	NA	NA	TRBJ1-3
TGTGCCAGCAGCCAAGCGGGAGGGCGGACCGGGGAGCTGTTTTTT	CASSQAGGRTGELFF	TRBV3-1	TRBD2	many	TRBJ2-2
TGCGCCAGCAGCCAAGACAGCACTTCAACTAATGAAAAACTGTTTTTT	CASSQDSTSTNEKLFF	TRBV4-3	NA	NA	TRBJ1-4
TGTGCCAGCAGCCCCCAAGTCCGGACAGGGAGGGCTGGGGCCAACGTCCTGACTTTC	CASSPQVRTGRAGANVLTF	TRBV3-1	NA	many	TRBJ2-6
TGCAGTGCTGGGGAAATTAGCGACAATGAGCAGTTCTTC	CSAGEISDNEQFF	TRBV20-1	NA	few	TRBJ2-1
TGTGCCAGCAGCTTGGGTCCTTTAGCTGGTGAAAAACTGTTTTTT	CASSLGPLAGEKLFF	TRBV7-8	NA	few	TRBJ1-4
TGTGCCAGCAGCTTGGCCCCCACTAGAAACACCGGGGAGCTGTTTTTT	CASSLAPTRNTGELFF	TRBV5-6	NA	NA	TRBJ2-2
TGTGCCAGCAGCTCTCCGGGGGGGAGTCAGCCCCAGCATTTT	CASSSPGGSQPQHF	TRBV7-2	NA	few	TRBJ1-5
TGTGCCATCAGTGAGTCGGGACAGTCTAATTCACCCCTCCACTTT	CAISESGQSNSPLHF	TRBV10-3	TRBD1	NA	TRBJ1-6
TGTGCCAGCAGTTCTTCCGACGGAGAGACCCAGTACTTC	CASSSSDGETQYF	TRBV12-3/TRBV12-4	NA	many	TRBJ2-5
TGCGCCAGCAGCTGGGACCGCGGAAAAGATAGGCAGAATTTT	CASSWDRGKDRQNF	TRBV5-1	NA	NA	TRBJ2-3
TGTGCCAGCAACCCTTCCGGCGGACTAGCGGGAGTCCGCGAGCAGTACTTC	CASNPSGGLAGVREQYF	TRBV27	TRBD2	NA	TRBJ2-7
TGTGCCAGCAGTGGCTGGGACAATGAGCAGTTCTTC	CASSGWDNEQFF	TRBV12-3/TRBV12-4	NA	NA	TRBJ2-1
TGTGCCAGCAGCTTAGACACGGCAGCCAAAAACATTCAGTACTTC	CASSLDTAAKNIQYF	TRBV7-8	NA	few	TRBJ2-4
TGCGCCAGCAGTCAATCGGGCCCCAGTAGGGGAGGGAGTCGCACTGAAGCTTTCTTT	CASSQSGPSRGGSRTEAFF	TRBV23-1	NA	NA	TRBJ1-1
TGTGCCAGCAGCCGCTCCCAGGGATTCTACGAGCAGTACTTC	CASSRSQGFYEQYF	TRBV27	NA	few	TRBJ2-7
TGCGTCAGCAGCTTGGGGACAGTCTCCTACAATGAGCAGTTCTTC	CVSSLGTVSYNEQFF	TRBV5-1	TRBD1	NA	TRBJ2-1
TGTGCCAGCAGCCAAACCAGATCCAGAGCACAAGAGACCCAGTACTTC	CASSQTRSRAQETQYF	TRBV14	NA	NA	TRBJ2-5
TGCGCCAGCAGCTGGACTAGCTCGGGTGAGCAGTTCTTC	CASSWTSSGEQFF	TRBV5-1	TRBD2	few	TRBJ2-1
TGCGCCAGCAGCCAAGAGGGGACAGGGGCGTATTACGAGCAGTACTTC	CASSQEGTGAYYEQYF	TRBV4-3	TRBD1	many	TRBJ2-7
TGTGCCAGCAGTTCTAGGACAGGGGCGACCTACGAGCAGTACTTC	CASSSRTGATYEQYF	TRBV28	TRBD1	few	TRBJ2-7
TGTGCCAGCAGCACCACGAATTTCCAAGAGACCCAGTACTTC	CASSTTNFQETQYF	TRBV7-9	NA	NA	TRBJ2-5
TGTGCCAGCACCGCAGCGGGAGGTCAAGAGACCCAGTACTTC	CASTAAGGQETQYF	TRBV7-9	TRBD2	NA	TRBJ2-5
TGTGCCAGCAGCGTAGCTACAGGGTCGGGCTCCTACAATGAGCAGTTCTTC	CASSVATGSGSYNEQFF	TRBV9	NA	once	TRBJ2-1
TGTGCCAGCAGCCAAGCAGGGGCCAACGTCCTGACTTTC	CASSQAGANVLTF	TRBV14	NA	once	TRBJ2-6
TGTGCCAGCACCAAACAGGGGCCTCGATCACCCCTCCACTTT	CASTKQGPRSPLHF	TRBV6-1	TRBD1	many	TRBJ1-6
TGTGCCAGCAGTCCGGACGGGTGGGGCGATGAGCAGTTCTTC	CASSPDGWGDEQFF	TRBV11-1	NA	NA	TRBJ2-1
TGTGCCAGCAGCTTGACGCAGGGGAGCACAGATACGCAGTATTTT	CASSLTQGSTDTQYF	TRBV5-5	NA	NA	TRBJ2-3
TGTGCCAGCAGCCACACCGGGACTAGCGGGTCTGAGCAGTACTTC	CASSHTGTSGSEQYF	TRBV14	TRBD2	few	TRBJ2-7
TGTGCCAGCAGGGATAACCCCCCGGTCGCTGAAGCTTTCTTT	CASRDNPPVAEAFF	TRBV28	NA	few	TRBJ1-1
TGCAGCGCCGGAAGGGGGTATTCACCCCTCCACTTT	CSAGRGYSPLHF	TRBV29-1	NA	few	TRBJ1-6
TGTGCCAGCAGTTACCCGGGGGTCATTCAGTACTTC	CASSYPGVIQYF	TRBV6-2/TRBV6-3	NA	NA	TRBJ2-4
TGCGCCAGCAGCCATTACCCTGGTATTGTTAGTACCGGGGAGCTGTTTTTT	CASSHYPGIVSTGELFF	TRBV4-1	NA	few	TRBJ2-2
TGTGCCAGCAGTTTAACTTTAAGCGGGTACGAGCAGTACTTC	CASSLTLSGYEQYF	TRBV28	NA	few	TRBJ2-7
TGTGCCAGCAGCCCGGTGAGGCGGACGAACACCGGGGAGCTGTTTTTT	CASSPVRRTNTGELFF	TRBV5-8	NA	few	TRBJ2-2
TGCGCCAGCAGCCCTGACAACTCTAACTATGGCTACACCTTC	CASSPDNSNYGYTF	TRBV4-3	NA	NA	TRBJ1-2
TGTGCCAGCAGCCCCTTGAACGCCTACGAGCAGTACTTC	CASSPLNAYEQYF	TRBV7-6	NA	once	TRBJ2-7
TGTGCCAGCAGTTACCGGTGGTCCACTGAAGCTTTCTTT	CASSYRWSTEAFF	TRBV3-1	NA	few	TRBJ1-1
TGCGCCAGCAGCTCAGGATCATCCATGACCACTGAAGCTTTCTTT	CASSSGSSMTTEAFF	TRBV5-1	NA	many	TRBJ1-1
TGTGCCAGCAGCCAGGACAGGGGGTTCCCCTACGAGCAGTACTTC	CASSQDRGFPYEQYF	TRBV4-2	TRBD1	NA	TRBJ2-7
TGTGCCATCAGTGGCTCAGACAAGAACACCGGGGAGCTGTTTTTT	CAISGSDKNTGELFF	TRBV10-3	NA	few	TRBJ2-2